The rows below give T cell receptor beta chains drawn from one sample of a study of blood T cell repertoires in COVID-19. TCRdb's copy holds only in-frame clones and misses some; the assay was immunoSEQ multiplex PCR. The repertoire holds tens of thousands of clones, with 75% to 95% as singletons. Sequenced input: peripheral blood. The receptors here all came from a woman at least 80 years old with acute or convalescent COVID-19. Both conserved end residues are part of each CDR3. The D gene is left open where the match is weak. Only part of the rows carry a size: once, few, many, or a class if the clone is expanded.

clone_size	j_call	d_call	v_call	cdr3_aa	cdr3_nt
-	TRBJ2-1	TRBD1	TRBV6-1	CASSEIGGGTGRYNEQFF	TGTGCCAGCAGTGAAATCGGTGGGGGGACAGGAAGATACAATGAGCAGTTCTTC
-	TRBJ2-3	-	TRBV5-1	CASSLGSGVGTDTQYF	TGCGCCAGCAGCTTGGGGTCGGGAGTAGGCACAGATACGCAGTATTTT
-	TRBJ2-2	-	TRBV7-3	CASSLRGTPAARELFF	TGTGCCAGCAGCTTAAGGGGGACTCCCGCCGCCCGGGAGCTGTTTTTT
-	TRBJ2-2	-	TRBV7-9	CASSLASNRVSGELFF	TGTGCCAGCAGCTTAGCCTCCAACAGGGTATCCGGGGAGCTGTTTTTT
-	TRBJ2-7	TRBD1	TRBV4-1	CASSQWTGIYEQYF	TGCGCCAGCAGCCAGTGGACAGGGATCTACGAGCAGTACTTC
-	TRBJ1-2	-	TRBV5-6	CASSLAGIANYGYTF	TGTGCCAGCAGCTTGGCAGGGATAGCTAACTATGGCTACACCTTC
-	TRBJ2-7	TRBD1	TRBV2	CASSEGGQGTYEQYF	TGTGCCAGCAGTGAGGGGGGACAGGGAACCTACGAGCAGTACTTC
-	TRBJ2-2	-	TRBV7-2	CASSSWTFTGELFF	TGTGCCAGCAGCTCCTGGACTTTCACCGGGGAGCTGTTTTTT
-	TRBJ1-1	-	TRBV12-3/TRBV12-4	CASSKTANTEAFF	TGTGCCAGCAGTAAAACAGCGAACACTGAAGCTTTCTTT
-	TRBJ2-2	-	TRBV6-4	CASRGLTGELFF	TGTGCCAGCCGCGGACTGACCGGGGAGCTGTTTTTT
once	TRBJ2-4	-	TRBV21-1	CASSTCSLAKNIQYF	TGTGCCAGCAGCACCTGCAGTCTAGCCAAAAACATTCAGTACTTC
-	TRBJ1-2	-	TRBV19	CASSSNGRRGRYGYTF	TGTGCCAGTAGTAGCAATGGCCGGAGGGGAAGATATGGCTACACCTTC
-	TRBJ2-7	-	TRBV20-1	CSVQRAYEQYF	TGCAGTGTCCAGCGGGCTTACGAGCAGTACTTC
-	TRBJ2-1	-	TRBV18	CASSTTSINEQFF	TGTGCCAGCTCAACGACTAGTATCAATGAGCAGTTCTTC
-	TRBJ2-4	-	TRBV3-1/TRBV3-2	CASSQMAGKNIQYF	TGTGCCAGCAGCCAAATGGCCGGGAAAAACATTCAGTACTTC
-	TRBJ1-4	TRBD1	TRBV7-9	CASSTSGGASNEKLFF	TGTGCCAGCAGCACCTCAGGGGGCGCGAGTAATGAAAAACTGTTTTTT
once	TRBJ2-1	TRBD1	TRBV5-1	CASSPGGSYNEQFF	TGCGCCAGCAGTCCAGGGGGTTCCTACAATGAGCAGTTCTTC
-	TRBJ1-2	-	TRBV28	CASSLPRGMDYGYTF	TGTGCCAGCAGTTTACCTCGGGGAATGGACTATGGCTACACCTTC
-	TRBJ1-6	TRBD1	TRBV6-1	CASSEDTGGNSPLHF	TGTGCCAGCAGTGAAGATACAGGGGGTAATTCACCCCTCCACTTT
-	TRBJ2-7	TRBD2	TRBV6-1	CASSEAASGSPPVYEQYF	TGTGCCAGCAGTGAAGCAGCTAGCGGGAGTCCCCCCGTCTACGAGCAGTACTTC
-	TRBJ2-5	TRBD1	TRBV19	CASRDRGRGETQYF	TGTGCCAGTAGAGACAGGGGGCGAGGAGAGACCCAGTACTTC
once	TRBJ1-6	-	TRBV5-4	CASSLSQGRSPLHF	TGTGCCAGCAGCTTGAGTCAGGGTCGTTCACCCCTCCACTTT
-	TRBJ2-1	TRBD2	TRBV5-4	CASSSGLGSYNEQFF	TGTGCCAGCAGCTCGGGACTAGGATCCTACAATGAGCAGTTCTTC
-	TRBJ1-4	-	TRBV21-1	CASSRGQMNEKLFF	TGTGCCAGCAGTAGGGGACAGATGAATGAAAAACTGTTTTTT
-	TRBJ2-1	-	TRBV21-1	CASSKALRSSYNEQFF	TGTGCCAGCAGCAAAGCGCTCCGGAGCTCCTACAATGAGCAGTTCTTC
-	TRBJ1-6	TRBD1	TRBV10-3	CAIAPTGGITYNSPLHF	TGTGCCATCGCCCCGACAGGGGGTATCACCTATAATTCACCCCTCCACTTT
-	TRBJ2-5	TRBD1	TRBV2	CASSLGDRGETQYF	TGTGCCAGCAGCCTGGGGGACAGGGGAGAGACCCAGTACTTC
-	TRBJ1-5	TRBD1	TRBV5-8	CASSLGPTGQGGQPQHF	TGTGCCAGCAGCTTGGGCCCTACTGGACAGGGCGGTCAGCCCCAGCATTTT
-	TRBJ2-7	-	TRBV12-3/TRBV12-4	CASRADSSYEQYF	TGTGCCAGCAGAGCCGACAGTTCCTACGAGCAGTACTTC
-	TRBJ2-4	TRBD2	TRBV3-1/TRBV3-2	CASSPSGTLAKNIQYF	TGTGCCAGCAGCCCTAGCGGGACGTTGGCCAAAAACATTCAGTACTTC
-	TRBJ1-5	TRBD1	TRBV7-8	CASSLTTGTGRQPQHF	TGTGCCAGCAGCCTGACAACCGGGACAGGGCGTCAGCCCCAGCATTTT
-	TRBJ2-7	TRBD2	TRBV6-5	CASSYSNGGAYEQYF	TGTGCCAGCAGTTACTCGAACGGGGGGGCCTACGAGCAGTACTTC
-	TRBJ2-5	TRBD2	TRBV5-4	CASSLAAGEETQYF	TGTGCCAGCAGCTTGGCGGCGGGAGAAGAGACCCAGTACTTC
-	TRBJ1-5	-	TRBV10-3	CAISEGGPASNQPQHF	TGTGCCATCAGTGAAGGGGGACCCGCTAGCAATCAGCCCCAGCATTTT
-	TRBJ2-2	TRBD2	TRBV7-9	CASSLAGTSGTVRFF	TGTGCCAGCAGCTTAGCCGGGACTAGCGGGACGGTGAGGTTTTTT
few	TRBJ2-7	TRBD1	TRBV2	CASTQTGGTYEQYF	TGTGCCAGCACCCAGACAGGGGGCACCTACGAGCAGTACTTC
-	TRBJ2-7	-	TRBV28	CASSVYKGVLTYEQYF	TGTGCCAGCAGTGTATACAAGGGGGTATTGACCTACGAGCAGTACTTC
-	TRBJ2-3	-	TRBV27	CASSLSMARTDTQYF	TGTGCCAGCAGTTTATCGATGGCTCGCACAGATACGCAGTATTTT
-	TRBJ2-5	TRBD1	TRBV25-1	CASSAGKKGTGQETQYF	TGTGCCAGCAGTGCGGGAAAGAAGGGGACAGGGCAAGAGACCCAGTACTTC
-	TRBJ1-1	-	TRBV5-1	CASIEAGGGRQAFF	TGCGCCAGCATAGAAGCTGGTGGAGGCCGCCAAGCTTTCTTT
-	TRBJ1-6	-	TRBV27	CASSLEGARYNSPLHF	TGTGCCAGCAGTTTAGAAGGGGCGCGATATAATTCACCCCTCCACTTT
once	TRBJ1-3	-	TRBV28	CASSPDTTNSGNTIYF	TGTGCCAGCAGTCCCGACACCACCAACTCTGGAAACACCATATATTTT
-	TRBJ1-4	-	TRBV4-1	CASSEREGEKLFF	TGCGCCAGCAGCGAGAGGGAAGGGGAAAAACTGTTTTTT
-	TRBJ1-2	-	TRBV6-1	CASSEALGFNYGYTF	TGTGCCAGCAGTGAAGCGCTAGGTTTCAACTATGGCTACACCTTC
-	TRBJ1-2	-	TRBV2	CATRTAPNYGYTF	TGTGCCACTCGGACAGCTCCCAACTATGGCTACACCTTC